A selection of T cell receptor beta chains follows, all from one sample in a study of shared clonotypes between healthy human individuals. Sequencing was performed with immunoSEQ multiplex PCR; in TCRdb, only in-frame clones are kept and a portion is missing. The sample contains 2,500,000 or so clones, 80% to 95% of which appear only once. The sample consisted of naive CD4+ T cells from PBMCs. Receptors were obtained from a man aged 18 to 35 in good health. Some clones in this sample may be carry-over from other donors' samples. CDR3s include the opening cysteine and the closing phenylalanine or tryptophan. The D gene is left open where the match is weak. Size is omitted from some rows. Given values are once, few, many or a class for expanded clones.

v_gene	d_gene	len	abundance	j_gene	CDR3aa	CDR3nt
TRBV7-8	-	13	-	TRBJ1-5	CASSPDYNQPQHF	TGTGCCAGCAGCCCGGACTACAATCAGCCCCAGCATTTT
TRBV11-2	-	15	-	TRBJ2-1	CASSFSGVPYNEQFF	TGTGCCAGCAGCTTTTCCGGAGTACCCTACAATGAGCAGTTCTTC
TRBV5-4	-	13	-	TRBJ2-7	CASSLPQSYEQYF	TGTGCCAGCAGCTTGCCACAATCCTACGAGCAGTACTTC
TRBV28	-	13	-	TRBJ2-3	CASLDSWGDTQYF	TGTGCCAGCCTAGATAGTTGGGGAGATACGCAGTATTTT
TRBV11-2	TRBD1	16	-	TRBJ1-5	CASSRSGTGFGQPQHF	TGTGCCAGCAGCCGCTCCGGGACAGGGTTCGGGCAGCCCCAGCATTTT
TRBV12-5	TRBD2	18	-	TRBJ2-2	CASGLVMAGGPVIGELFF	TGTGCTAGTGGTTTGGTCATGGCGGGAGGGCCGGTAATCGGGGAGCTGTTTTTT
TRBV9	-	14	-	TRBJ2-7	CASSATGSSYEQYF	TGTGCCAGCAGCGCCACAGGAAGCTCCTACGAGCAGTACTTC
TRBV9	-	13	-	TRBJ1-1	CASSAGSLGEAFF	TGTGCCAGCAGCGCCGGGTCCCTCGGAGAAGCTTTCTTT
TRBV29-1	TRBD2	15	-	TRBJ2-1	CSVPGAGVSYNEQFF	TGCAGCGTTCCCGGGGCGGGGGTCTCCTACAATGAGCAGTTCTTC
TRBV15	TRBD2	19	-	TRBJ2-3	CATSRVRGLAGDLQDTQYF	TGTGCCACCAGCAGAGTACGAGGACTAGCGGGAGACCTCCAAGATACGCAGTATTTT
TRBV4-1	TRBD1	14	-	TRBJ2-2	CASSQPQGTGELFF	TGCGCCAGCAGCCAACCACAGGGGACCGGGGAGCTGTTTTTT
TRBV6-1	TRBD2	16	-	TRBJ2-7	CASSESGLAGGRLQYF	TGTGCCAGCAGTGAATCGGGACTAGCGGGAGGTCGGCTGCAGTACTTC
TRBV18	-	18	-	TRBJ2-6	CASSPALEFLSGANVLTF	TGTGCCAGCTCACCGGCCCTAGAATTCCTCTCTGGGGCCAACGTCCTGACTTTC
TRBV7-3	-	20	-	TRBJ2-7	CASSLILQRFRTEPLSEQYF	TGTGCCAGCAGCTTAATACTCCAACGGTTTAGGACGGAACCCCTCTCCGAGCAGTACTTC
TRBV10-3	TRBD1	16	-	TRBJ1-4	CAISTGQGKTNEKLFF	TGTGCCATCAGTACCGGACAGGGCAAAACTAATGAAAAACTGTTTTTT
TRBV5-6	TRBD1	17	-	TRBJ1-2	CASSLAVGQVGLYGYTF	TGTGCCAGCAGCTTGGCGGTCGGACAGGTGGGACTCTATGGCTACACCTTC
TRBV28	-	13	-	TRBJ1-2	CASSGGTPYGYTF	TGTGCCAGCAGTGGCGGGACACCCTATGGCTACACCTTC
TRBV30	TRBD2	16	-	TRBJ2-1	CAWSPGGLPTYNEQFF	TGTGCCTGGAGTCCGGGGGGTCTACCTACCTACAATGAGCAGTTCTTC
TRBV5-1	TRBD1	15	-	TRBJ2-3	CASSYTGVGTDTQYF	TGCGCCAGCAGCTATACAGGGGTAGGCACAGATACGCAGTATTTT
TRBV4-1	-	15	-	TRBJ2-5	CASSPIETGQETQYF	TGCGCCAGCAGCCCTATAGAGACAGGCCAAGAGACCCAGTACTTC
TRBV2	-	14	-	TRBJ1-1	CASRGEWSVTEAFF	TGTGCCAGCAGGGGGGAGTGGAGCGTCACTGAAGCTTTCTTT
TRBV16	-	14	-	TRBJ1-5	CASTQYRGNQPQHF	TGTGCCAGCACCCAGTACCGGGGCAATCAGCCCCAGCATTTT
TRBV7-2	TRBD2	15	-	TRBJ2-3	CASSPSGGRTSTQYF	TGTGCCAGCAGCCCCTCGGGAGGCCGAACTTCTACGCAGTATTTT
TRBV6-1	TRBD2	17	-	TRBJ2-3	CASSEVFLAGGPDTQYF	TGTGCCAGCAGTGAAGTATTCCTAGCGGGAGGTCCAGATACGCAGTATTTT
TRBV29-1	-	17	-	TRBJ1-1	CSGGGPLGTAVGTEAFF	TGCAGCGGAGGGGGACCATTAGGGACCGCCGTCGGCACTGAAGCTTTCTTT
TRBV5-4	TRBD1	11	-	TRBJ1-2	CASSGQGGYTF	TGTGCCAGCAGCGGACAGGGGGGCTACACCTTC
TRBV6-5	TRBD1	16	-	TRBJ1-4	CASSYKTGGWNEKLFF	TGTGCCAGCAGTTATAAAACAGGGGGCTGGAATGAAAAACTGTTTTTT
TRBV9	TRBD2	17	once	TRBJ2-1	CASSVGNGLAGGYEQFF	TGTGCCAGCAGCGTAGGCAACGGACTAGCGGGAGGATATGAGCAGTTCTTC
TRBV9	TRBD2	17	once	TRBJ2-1	CASSVASLAPQSNEQFF	TGTGCCAGCAGCGTAGCCTCACTAGCGCCTCAGTCCAATGAGCAGTTCTTC
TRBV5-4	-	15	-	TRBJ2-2	CASSLYQGGTGELFF	TGTGCCAGCAGCTTGTATCAGGGAGGCACCGGGGAGCTGTTTTTT
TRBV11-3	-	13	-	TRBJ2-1	CASSLGRLNEQFF	TGTGCCAGCAGCTTAGGTCGGCTTAATGAGCAGTTCTTC
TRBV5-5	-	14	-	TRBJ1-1	CASSIRGYSTEAFF	TGTGCCAGCAGTATCAGGGGTTATAGCACTGAAGCTTTCTTT
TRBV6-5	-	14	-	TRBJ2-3	CASSLNRGTDTQYF	TGTGCCAGCAGTTTAAACAGGGGCACAGATACGCAGTATTTT
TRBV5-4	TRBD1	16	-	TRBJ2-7	CASSLRKTGFSQEQYF	TGTGCCAGCAGCCTCAGGAAGACAGGGTTTAGTCAGGAGCAGTACTTC
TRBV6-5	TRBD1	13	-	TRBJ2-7	CASRGQGPYEQYF	TGTGCCAGCAGGGGACAGGGCCCCTACGAGCAGTACTTC
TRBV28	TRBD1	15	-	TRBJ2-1	CASSPRQGAGDEQFF	TGTGCCAGCAGTCCCCGACAGGGGGCAGGCGATGAGCAGTTCTTC
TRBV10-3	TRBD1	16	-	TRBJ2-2	CAISPRQGTNTGELFF	TGTGCCATCAGCCCGCGACAGGGGACCAACACCGGGGAGCTGTTTTTT
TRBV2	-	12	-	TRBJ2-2	CASSRASGELFF	TGTGCCAGCAGTAGAGCGTCCGGGGAGCTGTTTTTT
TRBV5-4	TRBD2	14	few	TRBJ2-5	CASSSLGGEETQYF	TGTGCCAGCAGCTCCCTGGGGGGGGAAGAGACCCAGTACTTC
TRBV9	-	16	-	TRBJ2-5	CASSVGQGLGGETQYF	TGTGCCAGCAGCGTAGGGCAGGGACTGGGGGGCGAGACCCAGTACTTC
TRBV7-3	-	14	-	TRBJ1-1	CASSLLGGNTEAFF	TGTGCCAGCAGCTTACTCGGCGGGAACACTGAAGCTTTCTTT
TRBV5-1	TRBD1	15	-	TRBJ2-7	CASSKDRGPSYEQYF	TGCGCCAGCAGCAAGGACAGGGGGCCATCCTACGAGCAGTACTTC
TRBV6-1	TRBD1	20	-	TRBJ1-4	CASSEFFLSGTGATNEKLFF	TGTGCCAGCAGTGAATTCTTCTTGTCCGGGACAGGAGCAACTAATGAAAAACTGTTTTTT
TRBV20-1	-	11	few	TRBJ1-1	CSARDRTEAFF	TGCAGTGCTAGAGATAGGACTGAAGCTTTCTTT